This T cell receptor (beta chain) was sequenced for a study of T-cell memory formation after mild COVID-19. Overall study results and limits: CD4/CD8 balance held among clones contracting day 15 to 85, and later expanders leaned CD4+.

TCRdb re-derived calls from the 5' RACE reads in MiXCR, one entry per CDR3 protein. Here the sample spans hundreds of thousands of distinct CDR3 sequences, roughly 17% being singletons. Germline CDR1 reads DFQATT; CDR2 reads SNEGSKA (reference sequence). Trimming pared 3 bases from V and 3 bases from J, leaving 12 bases between. This CDR3 comprises 13 residues. A word on this clonotype: Its antigen is as yet unknown.

The sequence came from an adult woman who had mild COVID-19 (a few samples of this study predate the infection). Cell type and time point are not known. The material sequenced was PBMCs or a T cell subset sorted from them (not recorded which). The chain employs TRBV20-1 and TRBJ2-7; D may be TRBD2 (5 bases). CDR3 in DNA: TGCAGTGCTAGCTCCCTAGCTATCTACGAGCAGTACTTC. It encodes CSASSLAIYEQYF.